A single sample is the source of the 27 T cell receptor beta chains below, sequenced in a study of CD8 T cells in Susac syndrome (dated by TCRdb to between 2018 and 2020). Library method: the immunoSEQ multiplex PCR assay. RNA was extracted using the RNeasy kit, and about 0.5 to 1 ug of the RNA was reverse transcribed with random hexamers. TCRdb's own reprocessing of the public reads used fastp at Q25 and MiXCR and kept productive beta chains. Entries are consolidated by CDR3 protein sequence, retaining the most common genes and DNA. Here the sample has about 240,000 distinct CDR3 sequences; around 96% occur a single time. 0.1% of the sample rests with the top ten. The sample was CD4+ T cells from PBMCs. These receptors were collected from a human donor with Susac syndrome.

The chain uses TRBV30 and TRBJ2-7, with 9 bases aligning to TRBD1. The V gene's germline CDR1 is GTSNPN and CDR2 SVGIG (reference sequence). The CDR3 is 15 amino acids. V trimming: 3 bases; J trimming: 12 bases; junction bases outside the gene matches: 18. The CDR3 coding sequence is TGTGCCTGGAGGGGTTCCAAGGACAGGGGAACGCTGCTGTACTTC. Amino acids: CAWRGSKDRGTLLYF.

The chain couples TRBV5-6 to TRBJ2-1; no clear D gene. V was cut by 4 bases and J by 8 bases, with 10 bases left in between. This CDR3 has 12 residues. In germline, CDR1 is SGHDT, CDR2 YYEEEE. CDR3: CASSHGLDEQFF. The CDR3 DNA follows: TGTGCCAGCAGCCACGGGTTGGATGAGCAGTTCTTC.

The CDR3 nucleotides are TGTGCCAGCAGCCCTAGGGGCTATTATGGCTACACCTTC. Its translation: CASSPRGYYGYTF. The chain is built from TRBV27 and TRBJ1-2, with D possibly being TRBD1 (5 bases). Germline CDR1 is MNHEY and CDR2 is SMNVEV (reference sequence). The V end was cut by 6 bases, the J end by 5 bases, with 13 bases between. The length of the CDR3 is 13 residues.

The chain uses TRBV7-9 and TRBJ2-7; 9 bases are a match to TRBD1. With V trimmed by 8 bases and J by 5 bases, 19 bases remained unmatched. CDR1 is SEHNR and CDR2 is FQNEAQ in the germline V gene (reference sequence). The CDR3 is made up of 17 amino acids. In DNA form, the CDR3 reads TGTGCCAGCGGGGCTTCGGGAACCGGGACAGGGCGCCACGAGCAGTACTTC. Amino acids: CASGASGTGTGRHEQYF.

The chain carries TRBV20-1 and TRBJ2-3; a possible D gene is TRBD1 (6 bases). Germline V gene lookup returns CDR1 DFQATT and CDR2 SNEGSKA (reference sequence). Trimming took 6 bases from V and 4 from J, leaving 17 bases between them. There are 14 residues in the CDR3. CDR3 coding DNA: TGCAGTGCCCGGGCACAGGGTTTTGCAGATACGCAGTATTTT. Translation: CSARAQGFADTQYF.

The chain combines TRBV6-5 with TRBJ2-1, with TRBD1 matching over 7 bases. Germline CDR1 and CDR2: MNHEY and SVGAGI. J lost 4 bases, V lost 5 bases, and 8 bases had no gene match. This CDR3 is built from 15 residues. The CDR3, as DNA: TGTGCCAGCAGTCTCGGGACAGACACATACAATGAGCAGTTCTTC. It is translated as CASSLGTDTYNEQFF.

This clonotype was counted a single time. The CDR3, as DNA: TGTGCCAGCAGTTCGACAGGGTGGGACGACAGCTACACCTTC. Its translation: CASSSTGWDDSYTF. V is TRBV28 and J is TRBJ1-2; 7 nucleotides agree with TRBD1. J gave up 9 bases and V 4 bases, and 11 bases lay outside the gene matches. The germline V gene has CDR1 MDHEN and CDR2 SYDVKM. The CDR3 consists of 14 residues.

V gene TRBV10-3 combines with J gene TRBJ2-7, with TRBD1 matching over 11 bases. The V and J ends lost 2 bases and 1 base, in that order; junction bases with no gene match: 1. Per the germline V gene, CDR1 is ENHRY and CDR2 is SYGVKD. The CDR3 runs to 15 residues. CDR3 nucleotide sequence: TGTGCCATCAGTGAGGGACAGGGGGCTTCCTACGAGCAGTACTTC. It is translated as CAISEGQGASYEQYF.

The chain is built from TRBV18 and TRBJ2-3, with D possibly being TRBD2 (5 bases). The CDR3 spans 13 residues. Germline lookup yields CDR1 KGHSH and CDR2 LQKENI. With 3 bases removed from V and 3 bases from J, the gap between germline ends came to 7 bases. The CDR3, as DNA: TGTGCCAGCTCACCGGGGAGAACAGATACGCAGTATTTT. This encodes CASSPGRTDTQYF.

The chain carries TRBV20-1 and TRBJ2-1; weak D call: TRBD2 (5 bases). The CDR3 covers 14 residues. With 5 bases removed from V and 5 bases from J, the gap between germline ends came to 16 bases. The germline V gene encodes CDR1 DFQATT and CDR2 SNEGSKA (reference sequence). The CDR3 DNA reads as TGCAGTGCTCGAACTAGGGCGGTGGACAATGAGCAGTTCTTC. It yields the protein CSARTRAVDNEQFF.

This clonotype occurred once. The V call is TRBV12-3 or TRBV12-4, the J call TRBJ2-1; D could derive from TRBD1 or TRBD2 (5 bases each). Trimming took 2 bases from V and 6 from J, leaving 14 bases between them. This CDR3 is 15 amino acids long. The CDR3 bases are TGTGCCAGCAGTTTAATCTTCGGGGCTAGCAATGAGCAGTTCTTC. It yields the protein CASSLIFGASNEQFF.

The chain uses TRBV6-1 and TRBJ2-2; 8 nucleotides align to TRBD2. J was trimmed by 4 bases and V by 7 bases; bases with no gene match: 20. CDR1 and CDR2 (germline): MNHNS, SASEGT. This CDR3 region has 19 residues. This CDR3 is CASTARGSGSGRPTGELFF. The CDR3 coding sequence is TGTGCCAGCACCGCCAGGGGATCGGGAAGCGGGAGACCCACCGGGGAGCTGTTTTTT.

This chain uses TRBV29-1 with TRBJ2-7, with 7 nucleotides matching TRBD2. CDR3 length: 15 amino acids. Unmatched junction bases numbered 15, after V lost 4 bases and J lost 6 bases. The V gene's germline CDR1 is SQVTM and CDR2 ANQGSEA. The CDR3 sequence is CSVVRGGAISGEQYF. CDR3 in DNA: TGCAGCGTTGTAAGGGGAGGGGCAATTTCGGGCGAGCAGTACTTC.

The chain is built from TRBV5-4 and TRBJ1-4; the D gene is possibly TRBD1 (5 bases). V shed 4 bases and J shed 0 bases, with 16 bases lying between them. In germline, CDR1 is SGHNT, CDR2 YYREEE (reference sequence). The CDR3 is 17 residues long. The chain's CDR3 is CASSPGRGHATNEKLFF. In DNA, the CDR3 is TGTGCCAGCAGCCCCGGAAGGGGCCATGCAACTAATGAAAAACTGTTTTTT.

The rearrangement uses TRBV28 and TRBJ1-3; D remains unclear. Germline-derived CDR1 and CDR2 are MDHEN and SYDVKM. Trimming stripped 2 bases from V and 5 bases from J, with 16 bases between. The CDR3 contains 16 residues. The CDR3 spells CASSLPAAIVRNTIYF. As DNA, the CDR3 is TGTGCCAGCAGTTTACCGGCGGCTATCGTTCGAAACACCATATATTTT.

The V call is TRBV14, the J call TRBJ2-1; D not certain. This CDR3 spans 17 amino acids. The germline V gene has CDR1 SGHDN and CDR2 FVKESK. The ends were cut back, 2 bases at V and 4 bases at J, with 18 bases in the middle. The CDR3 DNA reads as TGTGCCAGCAGCCAAAGTTTAGCCGCACGGGTATACAATGAGCAGTTCTTC. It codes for CASSQSLAARVYNEQFF.

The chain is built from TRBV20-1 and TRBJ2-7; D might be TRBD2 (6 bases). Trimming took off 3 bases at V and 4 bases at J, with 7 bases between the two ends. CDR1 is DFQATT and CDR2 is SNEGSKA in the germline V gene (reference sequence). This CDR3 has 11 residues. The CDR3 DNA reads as TGCAGTGCTAGCGGGAGTTACGAGCAGTACTTC. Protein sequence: CSASGSYEQYF.

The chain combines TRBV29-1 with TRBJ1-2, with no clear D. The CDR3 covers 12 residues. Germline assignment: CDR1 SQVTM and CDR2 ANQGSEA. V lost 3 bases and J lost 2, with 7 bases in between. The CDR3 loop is CSVDPSNYGYTF. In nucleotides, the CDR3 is TGCAGCGTTGATCCGAGCAACTATGGCTACACCTTC. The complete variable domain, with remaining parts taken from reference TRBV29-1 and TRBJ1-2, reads SAVISQKPSRDICQRGTSLTIQCQVDSQVTMMFWYRQQPGQSLTLIATANQGSEATYESGFVIDKFPISRPNLTFSTLTVSNMSPEDSSIYLCSVDPSNYGYTFGSGTRLTVV.

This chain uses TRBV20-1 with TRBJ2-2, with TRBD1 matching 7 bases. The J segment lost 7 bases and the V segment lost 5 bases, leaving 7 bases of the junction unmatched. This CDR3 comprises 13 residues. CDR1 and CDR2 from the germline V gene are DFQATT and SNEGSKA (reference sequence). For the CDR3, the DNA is TGCAGTGCTTCGAGGACAGGCGGCGGGGAGCTGTTTTTT. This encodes CSASRTGGGELFF.

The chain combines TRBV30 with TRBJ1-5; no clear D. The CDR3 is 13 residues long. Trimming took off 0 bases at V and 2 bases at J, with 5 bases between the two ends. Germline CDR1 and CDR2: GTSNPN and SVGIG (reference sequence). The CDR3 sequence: CAWSVWGNQPQHF. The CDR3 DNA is TGTGCCTGGAGTGTATGGGGCAATCAGCCCCAGCATTTT.

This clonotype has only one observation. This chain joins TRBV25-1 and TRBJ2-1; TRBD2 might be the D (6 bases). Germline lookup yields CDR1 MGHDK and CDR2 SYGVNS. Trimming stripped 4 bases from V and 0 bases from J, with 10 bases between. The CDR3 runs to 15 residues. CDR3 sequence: CASSGAGSSYNEQFF. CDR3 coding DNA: TGTGCCAGCAGTGGAGCGGGTAGCTCCTACAATGAGCAGTTCTTC.

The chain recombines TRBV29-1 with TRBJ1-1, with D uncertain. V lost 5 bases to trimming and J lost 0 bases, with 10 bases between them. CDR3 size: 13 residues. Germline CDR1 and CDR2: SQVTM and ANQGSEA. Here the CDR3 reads CSVQSSMNTEAFF. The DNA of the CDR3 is TGCAGCGTTCAATCCAGTATGAACACTGAAGCTTTCTTT.

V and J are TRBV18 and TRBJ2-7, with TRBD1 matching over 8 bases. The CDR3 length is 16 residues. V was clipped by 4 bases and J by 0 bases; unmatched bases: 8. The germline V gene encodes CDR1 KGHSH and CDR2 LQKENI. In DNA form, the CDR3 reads TGTGCCAGCTCACTTAAAACCGGGACAGGCTCCTACGAGCAGTACTTC. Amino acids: CASSLKTGTGSYEQYF.

The CDR3 protein is CAWIGTGGSQETQYF. CDR3 DNA sequence: TGTGCCTGGATCGGGACAGGGGGCAGCCAAGAGACCCAGTACTTC. The chain couples TRBV30 to TRBJ2-5; 12 nucleotides match TRBD1. The CDR3 length is 15 residues. CDR1 and CDR2 (germline): GTSNPN, SVGIG (reference sequence). With V trimmed by 4 bases and J by 1 base, 4 bases remained unmatched.

The CDR3, as DNA: TGTGCCAGCAGACCCGGGACAACCTACGAGCAGTACTTC. It translates to CASRPGTTYEQYF. The gene calls are TRBV12-3 or TRBV12-4 and TRBJ2-7; TRBD1 is a possible D gene (6 bases). This CDR3 is 13 amino acids long. Trimming shortened V by 6 bases and J by 2 bases, and 11 bases separated the two germline ends.

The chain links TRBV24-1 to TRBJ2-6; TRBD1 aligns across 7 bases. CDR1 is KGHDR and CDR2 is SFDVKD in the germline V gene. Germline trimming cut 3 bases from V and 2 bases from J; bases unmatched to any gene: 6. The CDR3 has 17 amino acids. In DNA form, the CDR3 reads TGTGCCACCAGTGATCGAGGGGGCGAACCTGGGGCCAACGTCCTGACTTTC. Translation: CATSDRGGEPGANVLTF.

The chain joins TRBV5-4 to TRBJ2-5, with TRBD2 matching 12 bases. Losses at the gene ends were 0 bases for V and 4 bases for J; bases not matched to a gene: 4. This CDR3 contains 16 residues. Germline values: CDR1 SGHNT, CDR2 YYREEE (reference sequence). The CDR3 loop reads CASSLDLAGGGETQYF. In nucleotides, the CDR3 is TGTGCCAGCAGCTTGGACCTAGCGGGAGGGGGAGAGACCCAGTACTTC.